The source of this T cell receptor beta chain is a study of monozygotic twins with inflammatory bowel disease. Study findings and constraints: The existence of one strong signal or clonotype linked to IBD lacked support.

A remark on this clonotype: Its antigen is currently unknown.

Germline V gives CDR1 MDHEN, CDR2 SYDVKM. CDR3 length: 14 amino acids. TCRdb processed the 5' RACE reads again and assigns one entry to each CDR3 protein, with no DNA. The sample table includes roughly 320,000 distinct CDR3 sequences. The sequence came from a human donor with ulcerative colitis or Crohn's disease, or a healthy co-twin of an affected twin (not recorded which). Sequenced sample: blood. The chain recombines TRBV28 with TRBJ2-1; TCRdb's D gene call, TRBD2, goes unchecked for lack of DNA. CDR3 in amino acids: CASSSSGSYNEQFF.